This T cell receptor beta chain was captured in a study of human T cells and chemical hapten exposure. Study findings and constraints: With DPC sensitization, TCRs exceeding 1 in 1000 frequency showed no change.

This CDR3 comprises 15 residues. Germline values: CDR1 SGHTA, CDR2 FQGNSA. Trimming left V 10 bases short and J 0 bases short, with 16 bases between. A note on this clonotype: Antigen specificity is unknown.

Time point here: patch test 2, 6 weeks after DPC sensitization. Treatment here: therapeutic diphenylcyclopropenone sensitization with weekly scalp DPC. TCRdb reprocessed the RACE reads via MiXCR and lists one record per CDR3 protein. The sample has approximately 350,000 distinct CDR3 sequences; nearly 6.5% are singletons. This specimen consisted of whole blood, obtained in connection with sensitization to the hapten diphenylcyclopropenone (DPC). The chain has TRBV7-2 and TRBJ1-3, with D hard to call. The TCR sequence derives from a woman aged 18 to 35 with alopecia areata. Some clones in this sample may be carry-over from other donors' samples. In nucleotides, the CDR3 is TGTGCCACCAAACCAGACGGAAGCTCTGGAAACACCATATATTTT. This sequence encodes CATKPDGSSGNTIYF.